One sample yielded the 10 T cell receptor beta chains listed below, sequenced in a study of blood T cells in healthy people across ages. Together with a sample-barcoded 5' primer, a J-beta primer mix was included in a second PCR lasting about 6 to 11 cycles. From the 5' RACE reads, TCRdb called clonotypes with MiXCR, one entry per CDR3 protein. The repertoire has roughly 1,700,000 distinct CDR3 sequences, roughly 27% of them found once; the top ten carry 7.7%. Sample: blood. All receptors come from a woman in her 30s in good health.

The CDR3 region is CASSLFLEGVETEAFF. CDR3 DNA: TGCGCCAGCAGCCTGTTTTTGGAGGGGGTCGAGACTGAAGCTTTCTTT. The V gene is TRBV4-1, the J gene TRBJ1-1; possibly TRBD1 for D (6 bases). The ends were cut back, 4 bases at V and 5 bases at J, with 20 bases in the middle. CDR3 size: 16 residues. Germline values: CDR1 MGHRA, CDR2 YSYEKL.

This clonotype came up a few times. V is TRBV12-3 or TRBV12-4 and J is TRBJ1-5; D remains unclear. Trimming left V 6 bases short and J 6 bases short, with 18 bases between. This CDR3 comprises 15 residues. The CDR3 DNA reads TGTGCCAGCAGCCTTTGGACTGGGCGGCGTCAGCCCCAGCATTTT. Protein product: CASSLWTGRRQPQHF.

The rearrangement links TRBV7-9 to TRBJ1-1; D is undetermined. The CDR3 is 15 residues long. Trimming left V 5 bases short and J 1 base short, with 14 bases between. Germline V gene sequence: CDR1 SEHNR, CDR2 FQNEAQ (reference sequence). This CDR3 is CASSPPRTGNTEAFF. Written as DNA, the CDR3 is TGTGCCAGCAGCCCTCCTCGGACGGGGAACACTGAAGCTTTCTTT.

Only a few counts were recorded for this clonotype. This chain links TRBV18 with TRBJ2-7; D unclear. V was pared by 2 bases and J by 6 bases, with 8 bases between. The length of the CDR3 is 12 residues. CDR1 and CDR2 from the germline V gene are KGHSH and LQKENI. CDR3 bases: TGTGCCAGCTCACCAGGGTGGGGCGAGCAGTACTTC. Translating it yields CASSPGWGEQYF.

This chain connects TRBV29-1 to TRBJ2-1; 7 positions agree with TRBD2. The CDR3 has 14 amino acids. CDR1 SQVTM and CDR2 ANQGSEA come from the germline V gene. This CDR3 reads CSGGGLLDYNEQFF. CDR3 DNA sequence: TGCAGTGGGGGAGGGCTTTTAGACTACAATGAGCAGTTCTTC.

This clonotype was recorded at least ten times. This chain joins TRBV9 and TRBJ2-7; D possibly matches TRBD1 or TRBD2 (6 bases each). Trimming cost V 1 base and J 3 bases, with 14 bases left between them. Germline CDR1 and CDR2: SGDLS and YYNGEE. The CDR3 covers 15 residues. The CDR3 DNA is TGTGCCAGCAGCGTACGGGCGGGGACATACTACGAGCAGTACTTC. It yields the protein CASSVRAGTYYEQYF.

The V and J genes are TRBV5-4 and TRBJ2-1; TRBD1 aligns across 10 bases. The germline CDR1 and CDR2 sequences are SGHNT and YYREEE (reference sequence). V was clipped by 3 bases and J by 9 bases; unmatched bases: 9. This CDR3 has 15 residues. CDR3 amino acids: CASSSQRQGASEQFF. The DNA for the CDR3 is TGTGCCAGCAGCTCCCAGAGACAGGGGGCGTCTGAGCAGTTCTTC. Filled out from reference TRBV5-4 and TRBJ2-1, the complete variable domain reads ETGVTQSPTHLIKTRGQQVTLRCSSQSGHNTVSWYQQALGQGPQFIFQYYREEENGRGNFPPRFSGLQFPNYSSELNVNALELDDSALYLCASSSQRQGASEQFFGPGTRLTVL.

This clonotype has more than one count but fewer than ten. This rearrangement joins TRBV2 to TRBJ1-6, with D unclear. Deletions cut 4 bases from V and 7 bases from J, with 8 bases between. Germline V gene data show CDR1 as SNHLY and CDR2 as FYNNEI. CDR3 length equals 13 residues. In DNA, the CDR3 is TGTGCCAGCAGTGGGGCACAGAATTCACCCCTCCACTTT. It is translated as CASSGAQNSPLHF.

This clonotype came up a few times. V and J are TRBV6-5 and TRBJ2-5; D gene unclear. Trimming left V 7 bases short and J 5 bases short, with 14 bases between. Looked up from germline, CDR1 is MNHEY and CDR2 is SVGAGI. The CDR3 is made up of 13 amino acids. CDR3 sequence reads: CASKGEEWETQYF. The CDR3 nucleotides are TGTGCCAGCAAAGGAGAGGAATGGGAGACCCAGTACTTC.

This clonotype occurred a few times. The V gene is TRBV20-1, the J gene TRBJ1-6, with 7 bases matching TRBD1. This CDR3 has 14 residues. CDR1 is DFQATT and CDR2 is SNEGSKA in the germline V gene (reference sequence). With 6 bases clipped from V and 8 bases from J, the junction kept 10 bases outside the gene matches. This CDR3 is CSAEEGRGDSPLHF. The CDR3 DNA is TGCAGTGCCGAAGAGGGCAGGGGGGATTCACCCCTCCACTTT.